Shown below are 9 T cell receptor beta chains from a single sample sequenced in a study of B cell selection in AIRE deficiency. The regulatory T cell sort gate was CD4+CD25hiCD127low/negative. Repertoires were generated with immunoSEQ multiplex PCR, while TCRdb's copy carries only in-frame clones and drops some. Found here are over 20,000 clones, 85% to 95% of them singletons; the top ten hold roughly 1.5%. The sample consisted of CD4+CD25+ Tregs sorted from PBMCs. The receptors were sampled from a human donor in good health.

The V call is TRBV5-1, the J call TRBJ2-1, with 9 bases that match TRBD2. The CDR3 extends over 15 amino acids. The germline CDR1 and CDR2 sequences are SGHRS and YFSETQ. Trimming cost V 6 bases and J 2 bases; bases outside gene matches: 6. CDR3 nucleotides: TGCGCCAGCAATGCGGGAGGGCGAACCTACAATGAGCAGTTCTTC. Translated: CASNAGGRTYNEQFF.

The chain combines TRBV6-1 with TRBJ2-2; D is undetermined. Germline V gene lookup returns CDR1 MNHNS and CDR2 SASEGT. The CDR3 has 14 residues. Trimming took 6 bases from V and 0 from J, leaving 8 bases between them. The CDR3 here is CASRRRSNTGELFF. The DNA of the CDR3 is TGTGCCAGCAGGCGAAGATCGAACACCGGGGAGCTGTTTTTT.

DNA of the CDR3: TGTGCCAGCAGCTTAGAATATGTGACTAGCATTTCCTACGAGCAGTACTTC. It specifies CASSLEYVTSISYEQYF. The chain couples TRBV7-9 to TRBJ2-7; 7 bases align to TRBD2. V shed 1 base and J 1 base; nucleotides not matched to a gene: 10. Germline-derived CDR1 and CDR2 are SEHNR and FQNEAQ (reference sequence). The CDR3 extends over 17 amino acids.

As regards this clone: Relative to the germline gene, one junction end is altered; a read error may explain this. Other DNA sequences in the same sample also yield this CDR3. The chain recombines TRBV29-1 with TRBJ1-2; 8 bases agree with TRBD1. The CDR3 has 14 residues. The germline V gene encodes CDR1 SQVTM and CDR2 ANQGSEA. DNA of the CDR3: TGTAGCGTTGTATGGACAGGGCCCAACTATGGCTACACCTTC. It translates to CSVVWTGPNYGYTF.

CDR3 nucleotides: TGTGCCAGCAGTGACGTGTTTTATGGCTACACCTTC. Its translation is CASSDVFYGYTF. The J gene is TRBJ1-2, the V gene TRBV6-1, with D uncertain. V was pared by 3 bases and J by 5 bases, with 7 bases between. The CDR3 runs 12 residues. In germline, CDR1 is MNHNS, CDR2 SASEGT.

The chain couples TRBV4-1 to TRBJ1-5; TRBD1 agrees at 9 bases. This CDR3 spans 16 amino acids. Losses at the gene ends were 0 bases for V and 4 bases for J; bases not matched to a gene: 4. CDR1 and CDR2 (germline): MGHRA, YSYEKL. The CDR3 reads CASSQDGGTGNQPQHF. CDR3 bases: TGCGCCAGCAGCCAAGATGGCGGGACAGGGAATCAGCCCCAGCATTTT.

J is TRBJ2-3 and V is TRBV5-1; no firm D call. Trimming cost V 4 bases and J 6 bases, with 9 bases left between them. From germline, CDR1 is SGHRS and CDR2 YFSETQ. This CDR3 is built from 12 residues. The CDR3 DNA follows: TGCGCCAGCAGCCGCGCTGGGGATACGCAGTATTTT. Protein sequence: CASSRAGDTQYF.

V and J are TRBV2 and TRBJ2-1; D is unclear. Germline V gives CDR1 SNHLY, CDR2 FYNNEI. The CDR3 loop spans 13 amino acids. V was shortened by 5 bases and J by 6 bases, with 11 bases between the two germline ends. The CDR3 DNA sequence: TGTGCCAGCAGTTCGATCCGAGGCAATGAGCAGTTCTTC. Translating it yields CASSSIRGNEQFF. The whole variable domain, filled in from reference TRBV2 and TRBJ2-1, reads EPEVTQTPSHQVTQMGQEVILRCVPISNHLYFYWYRQILGQKVEFLVSFYNNEISEKSEIFDDQFSVERPDGSNFTLKIRSTKLEDSAMYFCASSSIRGNEQFFGPGTRLTVL.

This chain uses TRBV10-3 with TRBJ2-5; D is perhaps TRBD2 (5 bases). The CDR3 is 12 residues long. The germline CDR1 and CDR2 sequences are ENHRY and SYGVKD. The ends were cut back, 4 bases at V and 5 bases at J, with 8 bases in the middle. The CDR3 loop is CAISGETETQYF. As DNA, the CDR3 is TGTGCCATCAGTGGGGAGACGGAGACCCAGTACTTC.